This T cell receptor beta chain was profiled in a study of OX40 agonist ivuxolimab in advanced cancers. General study results and limits: By week 6 at 0.1 to 3.0 mg/kg, blood CD4+ and CD8+ T cells had expanded clonally.

Trimming removed 4 bases at V and 3 bases at J, with 13 bases between. Germline loops: CDR1 SEHNR, CDR2 FQNEAQ (reference sequence). The CDR3 totals 14 residues. Libraries were prepared by immunoSEQ multiplex PCR; TCRdb keeps only in-frame clonotypes and omits some of them. This table holds 70,000 or so clones, around 90% found once. Note on this clone: The antigen is not known.

The receptor was isolated from an adult with an advanced solid tumor such as melanoma, head and neck, liver or kidney cancer. The specimen was CD4+ or CD8+ T cells sorted from blood, collected in a trial of the OX40 agonist ivuxolimab. This chain connects TRBV7-9 to TRBJ2-7; weak D call: TRBD1 (6 bases). In nucleotides, the CDR3 is TGTGCCAGCAGCTCCGGACAGCCTAACTACGAGCAGTACTTC. Protein: CASSSGQPNYEQYF.